These 16 T cell receptor beta chains were sequenced from one sample in a study of T cell clonality in common variable immunodeficiency. Profiling relied on immunoSEQ multiplex PCR, and the TCRdb table lists in-frame clones only, not all of them. There are around 32,000 clones in the sample, none observed a single time. The sample comprised peripheral blood mononuclear cells. The receptors derive from a person between 18 and 69 years old in good health.

There are many counts of this clone. The CDR3 end falls 3 residues outside the read, so it is completed with the germline J gene. This chain links TRBV2 with TRBJ2-1, with 9 bases lining up with TRBD2. This CDR3 spans 15 amino acids. Germline V gene lookup returns CDR1 SNHLY and CDR2 FYNNEI. The V and J ends lost 8 bases and 3 bases, in that order; junction bases with no gene match: 8. The sequenced CDR3 bases are TGTGCCAGCGGGCTAGCGGGAATACACTACAATGAG. This codes for CASGLAGIHYNE. The complete CDR3 protein is CASGLAGIHYNEQFF.

This clone has a count of ten or more. The read is 3 residues too short to cover the CDR3 end, so that end is filled in from the germline J gene. The V gene is TRBV19, the J gene TRBJ2-1; 10 bases are shared with TRBD2. Germline V gene lookup returns CDR1 LNHDA and CDR2 SQIVND (reference sequence). Trimming removed 3 bases from V and 3 bases from J; junction bases left unmatched: 5. There are 16 residues in the CDR3. The sequenced part of the CDR3 DNA is TGTGCCAGTAGTATGGGAGCGGGAGGGCTCTACAATGAG. Translating gives CASSMGAGGLYNE. In full, the CDR3 is CASSMGAGGLYNEQFF.

This clone was counted at least ten times. The CDR3 sequence is CASSPHLDSYEQYF. The sequenced CDR3 bases are TGCGCCAGCAGCCCCCACCTGGACAGCTACGAG. This chain connects TRBV5-1 to TRBJ2-7; D possibly corresponds to TRBD1 (6 bases). The read terminates 3 residues before the CDR3 end, so the remaining end is supplied by the germline J gene. Germline V gene data show CDR1 as SGHRS and CDR2 as YFSETQ. The V end lost 4 bases, the J end lost 3 bases, and 14 bases lay between the germline ends. This CDR3 region has 14 residues.

The sample holds many counts of this clone. The read is 3 residues too short to cover the CDR3 end, so that end is filled in from the germline J gene. J is TRBJ2-7 and V is TRBV13; D is perhaps TRBD2 (5 bases). The CDR3 covers 14 residues. Per germline, CDR1 PRHDT and CDR2 FYEKMQ (reference sequence). The V gene lost 5 bases and the J gene lost 0 bases, with 11 bases spanning the gap. The CDR3 protein is CASSPGFPSYEQYF. CDR3 DNA, as far as it was read: TGTGCCAGCAGCCCGGGGTTTCCCTCCTACGAG.

This clone appeared many times. From the germline J gene comes the end of the CDR3, since the read stops 3 residues before it. The chain couples TRBV10-1 to TRBJ2-5, with D perhaps TRBD1 (6 bases). The germline V gene encodes CDR1 WNHNN and CDR2 SYGVQD (reference sequence). The V gene lost 0 bases and the J gene lost 4 bases, with 9 bases spanning the gap. There are 14 residues in the CDR3. Here the CDR3 reads CASSESRGGETQYF. The sequenced CDR3 bases are TGCGCCAGCAGTGAGTCAAGAGGGGGAGAGACC.

Regarding this clone: The CDR3 is cut off 3 residues early in the read; its end comes from the germline J gene. The rearrangement uses TRBV5-1 and TRBJ1-2, with TRBD1 matching 9 bases. Germline CDR1 reads SGHRS; CDR2 reads YFSETQ. This CDR3 contains 14 residues. CDR3 sequence: CASSLGQGVREYTF. The part of the CDR3 DNA that was read is TGCGCCAGCAGCTTGGGACAGGGGGTGAGAGAG.

About this clone: The sequenced fragment ends 3 residues before the CDR3 boundary, so the rest is inferred from the germline J gene. The chain carries TRBV19 and TRBJ2-2; possibly TRBD1 for D (6 bases). The CDR3 is 14 residues long. Germline-derived CDR1 and CDR2 are LNHDA and SQIVND (reference sequence). Trimming took off 7 bases at V and 3 bases at J, with 12 bases between the two ends. The CDR3 here is CASKERTDTGELFF. CDR3 DNA (partial): TGTGCCAGTAAGGAGCGGACAGACACCGGGGAG.

This clone came up many times. The observed sequence ends 3 residues before the CDR3 terminus, with the missing tail filled in from the germline J gene. The chain employs TRBV2 and TRBJ2-2; 8 bases are shared with TRBD1. This CDR3 comprises 14 residues. CDR1 and CDR2 from the germline V gene are SNHLY and FYNNEI. Trimming cost V 6 bases and J 1 base; bases outside gene matches: 1. The CDR3 sequence: CASSGQGNTGELFF. Incomplete CDR3 DNA: TGTGCCAGCAGCGGACAGGGGAACACCGGGGAG. The complete variable domain, with remaining parts taken from reference TRBV2 and TRBJ2-2, reads EPEVTQTPSHQVTQMGQEVILRCVPISNHLYFYWYRQILGQKVEFLVSFYNNEISEKSEIFDDQFSVERPDGSNFTLKIRSTKLEDSAMYFCASSGQGNTGELFFGEGSRLTVL.

This clone has just a few counts. Read sequence stops 3 residues before the CDR3 end, and the germline J gene provides the missing end. The rearrangement joins TRBV6-4 to TRBJ2-5, with D tentatively TRBD1 (7 bases). From germline, CDR1 is MRHNA and CDR2 SNTAGT. The CDR3 extends over 14 amino acids. Trimming left V 7 bases short and J 5 bases short, with 17 bases between. The CDR3 region is CASKFSTGRETQYF. The DNA read from the CDR3 is TGTGCCAGCAAATTTTCGACAGGGAGGGAGACC.

This clone has a count of ten or more. The observed sequence ends 3 residues before the CDR3 terminus, with the missing tail filled in from the germline J gene. The J gene is TRBJ1-2, the V gene TRBV29-1; 7 positions agree with TRBD1. CDR1 and CDR2 from the germline V gene are SQVTM and ANQGSEA. This CDR3 region has 13 residues. The CDR3 loop reads CSGKEPGGSGYTF. The sequenced CDR3 bases are TGCAGCGGGAAAGAGCCAGGGGGGAGCGGC.

This clone turned up a few times. The read ends 3 residues shy of where the CDR3 ends; the end is completed using the germline J gene. This chain joins TRBV19 and TRBJ1-2, with D possibly being TRBD1 (5 bases). CDR3 length equals 13 residues. The V gene's germline CDR1 is LNHDA and CDR2 SQIVND (reference sequence). The V gene lost 1 base and the J gene lost 7 bases, with 10 bases spanning the gap. Incomplete CDR3 DNA: TGTGCCAGTAGTATAGGGGGCTCGAGTGGC. Translated, it gives CASSIGGSSG. The complete CDR3 protein is CASSIGGSSGYTF.

In its sample, this clone was seen many times. The CDR3 goes on 3 residues after the read ends, and that part is filled in from the germline J gene. V gene TRBV5-1 combines with J gene TRBJ1-4; a weak D match, TRBD1 (6 bases). Germline CDR1 SGHRS, CDR2 YFSETQ. The CDR3 consists of 17 residues. V was shortened by 0 bases and J by 3 bases, with 15 bases between the two germline ends. Partial CDR3 DNA: TGCGCCAGCAGCTTGGAAGGGGGACATAGGCCTAATGAAAAA. Translating it yields CASSLEGGHRPNEK. The full CDR3 protein reads CASSLEGGHRPNEKLFF.

There are many counts of this clone. The read finishes 3 residues shy of the CDR3 end, and the germline J gene is used to complete it. The chain recombines TRBV2 with TRBJ1-1; D possibly corresponds to TRBD1 (5 bases). Germline V CDR1 and CDR2: SNHLY, FYNNEI. This CDR3 is built from 15 residues. Trimming took 1 base from V and 3 from J, leaving 12 bases between them. The CDR3 is CASSEDWQGDTEAFF. The part of the CDR3 DNA that was read is TGTGCCAGCAGTGAAGATTGGCAGGGTGACACTGAA.

This clone was counted ten times or more. The missing CDR3 end, 3 residues past where the read stops, is filled in from the germline J gene. The V gene is TRBV19, the J gene TRBJ1-2, with D possibly matching TRBD1 (6 bases). Germline-derived CDR1 and CDR2 are LNHDA and SQIVND (reference sequence). The CDR3 spans 14 residues. Trimming shortened V by 9 bases and J by 3 bases, and 17 bases separated the two germline ends. Partial CDR3 DNA: TGTGCCAGCAACCCCACCGCAGGGGACTATGGC. Protein sequence: CASNPTAGDYG. The CDR3, in full, reads CASNPTAGDYGYTF.

This clone has at least ten counts. Coverage ceases 3 residues before the CDR3 finishes, and the germline J gene fills in the end. This rearrangement joins TRBV7-9 to TRBJ2-2, with 7 bases fitting TRBD1. V was clipped by 5 bases and J by 6 bases; unmatched bases: 9. The CDR3 runs 15 residues. Germline CDR1 reads SEHNR; CDR2 reads FQNEAQ (reference sequence). The CDR3 spells CASSPSRDRPGELFF. The part of the CDR3 DNA that was read is TGTGCCAGCAGCCCATCCCGGGACAGACCCGGGGAG.

In this sample, this clone turned up many times. The read ends 3 residues before the CDR3 terminus; that terminus is restored from the germline J gene. This sequence joins TRBV5-4 and TRBJ2-3; 8 positions agree with TRBD2. Germline CDR1 and CDR2: SGHNT and YYREEE (reference sequence). CDR3 length: 14 residues. With V trimmed by 4 bases and J by 6 bases, 7 bases remained unmatched. The CDR3 bases that were read are TGTGCCAGCAGCCCGGGACTAGAAGGCGATACG. Translation: CASSPGLEGDT. The whole CDR3 sequence is CASSPGLEGDTQYF.